The 21 T cell receptor beta chains presented below share a single source sample, sequenced in a study of blood T cell repertoires in COVID-19. The assay was immunoSEQ multiplex PCR, and TCRdb's table has in-frame clones only and misses some. The repertoire holds some 40,000 clones, with around nine tenths as singletons. The sample consisted of peripheral blood. The receptor source for this set is a man aged 45-65 years with COVID-19, enrolled during active disease.

This clone was detected a few times. The chain has TRBV6-1 and TRBJ1-5; D uncertain. The CDR3 totals 12 residues. The V end lost 6 bases, the J end lost 6 bases, and 9 bases lay between the germline ends. Germline CDR1 and CDR2: MNHNS and SASEGT. In DNA, the CDR3 is TGTGCCAGCAGCACAGATTCTCAGCCCCAGCATTTT. Protein product: CASSTDSQPQHF.

The chain links TRBV14 to TRBJ2-5, with D tentatively TRBD2 (5 bases). Trimming pared 1 base from V and 4 bases from J, leaving 16 bases between. CDR3 size: 16 residues. Per the germline V gene, CDR1 is SGHDN and CDR2 is FVKESK. The CDR3 DNA follows: TGTGCCAGCAGCCAAGGGTTTGGCTTGGGGAGAGAGACCCAGTACTTC. Its translation: CASSQGFGLGRETQYF.

The CDR3 loop reads CASSLAVAGGHGEQFF. The CDR3 bases are TGCGCCAGCAGCTTGGCGGTAGCGGGAGGCCATGGTGAGCAGTTCTTC. This sequence joins TRBV5-1 and TRBJ2-1; 10 bases map to TRBD2. This CDR3 spans 16 amino acids. Germline CDR1 reads SGHRS; CDR2 reads YFSETQ. Trimming at V came to 0 bases and at J to 9 bases, leaving 9 bases not matched to a gene. Full variable domain (remainder filled in from reference TRBV5-1 and TRBJ2-1): KAGVTQTPRYLIKTRGQQVTLSCSPISGHRSVSWYQQTPGQGLQFLFEYFSETQRNKGNFPGRFSGRQFSNSRSEMNVSTLELGDSALYLCASSLAVAGGHGEQFFGPGTRLTVL.

This chain connects TRBV6-4 to TRBJ1-5; 7 bases line up with TRBD1. There are 13 residues in the CDR3. Germline assignment: CDR1 MRHNA and CDR2 SNTAGT. V lost 10 bases, J lost 7 bases, and 10 bases stayed unmatched. The CDR3 nucleotides read TGTGCCAAAAGAGACAGGGAGGCACAGCCCCAGCATTTT. It encodes CAKRDREAQPQHF.

V usage is TRBV9 and J usage is TRBJ2-3; a possible D gene is TRBD2 (6 bases). CDR1 and CDR2 (germline): SGDLS, YYNGEE. The CDR3 is 15 amino acids. V lost 0 bases and J lost 2, with 10 bases in between. The CDR3 loop is CASSVEAGYTDTQYF. The CDR3 region has the DNA TGTGCCAGCAGCGTAGAGGCGGGGTACACAGATACGCAGTATTTT.

This sequence joins TRBV29-1 and TRBJ2-5; 9 nucleotides agree with TRBD1. The germline V gene encodes CDR1 SQVTM and CDR2 ANQGSEA. This CDR3 has 12 residues. V shed 7 bases and J 5 bases; nucleotides not matched to a gene: 5. For the CDR3, the DNA is TGCAGCGCCGGGACAGGGCGGGAGACCCAGTACTTC. Translated: CSAGTGRETQYF.

The genes are TRBV7-2 and TRBJ1-6; D is ambiguous. Germline V CDR1 and CDR2: SGHTA, FQGNSA. The V end was cut by 1 base, the J end by 9 bases, with 7 bases between. This CDR3 is 13 amino acids long. In nucleotides, the CDR3 is TGTGCCAGCAGCTTAGTAACGGTTTCACCCCTCCACTTT. Its protein is CASSLVTVSPLHF.

A single count supports this clone. The J gene is TRBJ2-3, the V gene TRBV27; perhaps TRBD1 as D (5 bases). V was clipped by 5 bases and J by 2 bases, with 14 bases between them. This CDR3 has 15 amino acids. The germline gives CDR1 MNHEY, CDR2 SMNVEV (reference sequence). The chain's CDR3 is CASSGVQGLTDTQYF. The CDR3 DNA reads TGTGCCAGCAGTGGGGTCCAGGGCCTCACAGATACGCAGTATTTT.

The CDR3 DNA is TGTGCCAGCAGCTTGGCGGCTAGCGGGAGCTACGAGCAGTACTTC. As protein: CASSLAASGSYEQYF. The V gene is TRBV5-4, the J gene TRBJ2-7; 10 bases are shared with TRBD2. The CDR3 extends over 15 amino acids. The germline CDR1 and CDR2 sequences are SGHNT and YYREEE (reference sequence). With 0 bases clipped from V and 3 bases from J, the junction kept 3 bases outside the gene matches. Full variable domain (remainder filled in from reference TRBV5-4 and TRBJ2-7): ETGVTQSPTHLIKTRGQQVTLRCSSQSGHNTVSWYQQALGQGPQFIFQYYREEENGRGNFPPRFSGLQFPNYSSELNVNALELDDSALYLCASSLAASGSYEQYFGPGTRLTVT.

The rearrangement links TRBV29-1 to TRBJ2-7; 10 bases agree with TRBD2. The ends lost 6 bases at V and 1 base at J; junction bases unmatched: 6. Looked up from germline, CDR1 is SQVTM and CDR2 is ANQGSEA. There are 14 residues in the CDR3. The CDR3 DNA reads TGCAGCGTCACAGGAGCGGGAGGGTCCTACGAGCAGTACTTC. Translating it yields CSVTGAGGSYEQYF.

The gene calls are TRBV2 and TRBJ1-5, with 9 bases fitting TRBD1. Germline V gene sequence: CDR1 SNHLY, CDR2 FYNNEI. With V trimmed by 5 bases and J by 7 bases, 6 bases remained unmatched. This CDR3 comprises 14 residues. CDR3 amino acids: CASSRQGVWQPQHF. In DNA, the CDR3 is TGTGCCAGCAGTAGACAGGGGGTTTGGCAGCCCCAGCATTTT.

This chain links TRBV2 with TRBJ2-7, with D possibly TRBD2 on 5 matching bases. Germline V gives CDR1 SNHLY, CDR2 FYNNEI. Deletions cut 6 bases from V and 9 bases from J, with 18 bases between. The CDR3 has 13 residues. CDR3 residues: CASRAVTRIGQYF. DNA for the CDR3: TGTGCCAGCAGGGCGGTTACTAGAATCGGGCAGTACTTC. Combining the CDR3 with reference TRBV2 and TRBJ2-7 gives the whole variable domain EPEVTQTPSHQVTQMGQEVILRCVPISNHLYFYWYRQILGQKVEFLVSFYNNEISEKSEIFDDQFSVERPDGSNFTLKIRSTKLEDSAMYFCASRAVTRIGQYFGPGTRLTVT.

The chain has TRBV2 and TRBJ2-3; no firm D call. The CDR3 sequence is 15 residues long. Looked up from germline, CDR1 is SNHLY and CDR2 is FYNNEI. V was trimmed by 1 base and J by 0 bases, leaving 8 bases between them. The CDR3 region has the DNA TGTGCCAGCAGTGAAGTGGCTTATAGCACAGATACGCAGTATTTT. Residues: CASSEVAYSTDTQYF.

The CDR3 spells CAWIHQWGRAYEQYF. In DNA, the CDR3 is TGTGCCTGGATCCACCAATGGGGGAGGGCGTACGAGCAGTACTTC. The rearrangement uses TRBV30 and TRBJ2-7, with TRBD2 matching 7 bases. Per the germline V gene, CDR1 is GTSNPN and CDR2 is SVGIG (reference sequence). V trimming: 4 bases; J trimming: 4 bases; junction bases outside the gene matches: 13. This CDR3 has 15 residues.

The chain combines TRBV2 with TRBJ1-1, with TRBD1 as a possible D gene (6 bases). This CDR3 is 13 amino acids long. Looked up from germline, CDR1 is SNHLY and CDR2 is FYNNEI. Between the trimmed V and J ends, which lost 7 bases and 2 bases, there was a span of 11 bases. The CDR3 loop reads CASKGQLNTEAFF. The CDR3 nucleotides read TGTGCCAGCAAAGGACAGTTAAACACTGAAGCTTTCTTT.

The rearrangement uses TRBV6-5 and TRBJ1-3; the D gene is possibly TRBD1 (6 bases). This CDR3 spans 15 amino acids. Per the germline V gene, CDR1 is MNHEY and CDR2 is SVGAGI. Trimming removed 11 bases at V and 0 bases at J, with 17 bases between. CDR3 DNA: TGTGCCTGCCAGGGGTTTAGGGGCTCTGGAAACACCATATATTTT. Translated, it gives CACQGFRGSGNTIYF.

This chain connects TRBV10-1 to TRBJ2-7, with a tentative D call TRBD1 (5 bases). Germline V gives CDR1 WNHNN, CDR2 SYGVQD (reference sequence). The ends were cut back, 8 bases at V and 3 bases at J, with 17 bases in the middle. The CDR3 spans 14 residues. CDR3 DNA sequence: TGCGCCAGCCCCTTGGACACGGCGAGCTACGAGCAGTACTTC. Protein product: CASPLDTASYEQYF.

This sequence joins TRBV29-1 and TRBJ1-3, with D maybe TRBD1 (6 bases). This CDR3 is 11 amino acids long. Trimming left V 4 bases short and J 12 bases short, with 13 bases between. From germline, CDR1 is SQVTM and CDR2 ANQGSEA. CDR3 sequence (DNA): TGCAGCGTTGTGTACAGGGAGGGCATATATTTT. This gives the protein CSVVYREGIYF. The variable domain in full, with the rest retrieved from reference TRBV29-1 and TRBJ1-3, is SAVISQKPSRDICQRGTSLTIQCQVDSQVTMMFWYRQQPGQSLTLIATANQGSEATYESGFVIDKFPISRPNLTFSTLTVSNMSPEDSSIYLCSVVYREGIYFGEGSWLTVV.

This clone has only a few counts. J is TRBJ2-7 and V is TRBV6-6, with a tentative D call TRBD2 (6 bases). Germline V gene lookup returns CDR1 MNHNY and CDR2 SVGAGI (reference sequence). The CDR3 spans 14 residues. The V gene lost 2 bases and the J gene lost 6 bases, with 14 bases spanning the gap. The CDR3 spells CASSYVAGLSEQYF. The CDR3 DNA sequence: TGTGCCAGCAGTTACGTGGCGGGATTGAGCGAGCAGTACTTC.

The genes are TRBV28 and TRBJ2-7; 16 nucleotides line up with TRBD2. The germline V gene encodes CDR1 MDHEN and CDR2 SYDVKM. The trim removed 6 bases at V and 1 base at J, leaving 6 bases unmatched. The CDR3 consists of 17 residues. Written as DNA, the CDR3 is TGTGCCAGCAGAAAGACGGGACTAGCGGGAGGGTCCTACGAGCAGTACTTC. Encoded protein: CASRKTGLAGGSYEQYF. Full variable domain (remainder filled in from reference TRBV28 and TRBJ2-7): DVKVTQSSRYLVKRTGEKVFLECVQDMDHENMFWYRQDPGLGLRLIYFSYDVKMKEKGDIPEGYSVSREKKERFSLILESASTNQTSMYLCASRKTGLAGGSYEQYFGPGTRLTVT.

This chain uses TRBV19 with TRBJ2-7; TRBD2 agrees at 8 bases. The CDR3 extends over 14 amino acids. V trimming: 4 bases; J trimming: 6 bases; junction bases outside the gene matches: 8. The germline CDR1 and CDR2 sequences are LNHDA and SQIVND (reference sequence). CDR3 in DNA: TGTGCCAGTAGTACAAACCGGGAGGGATCCGAGCAGTACTTC. Translating it yields CASSTNREGSEQYF.